This T cell receptor (beta chain) was recovered during a study of T cells expressing NK-cell markers (dated by TCRdb to 2019 to 2021). General notes on the study: In sorted CD3+CD56+NKG2C+, CD3+CD56+NKG2C- and CD3+CD56-NKG2C+ T-cell subsets from several donors, TCR beta-chain repertoires were profiled. The libraries were sequenced on Illumina HiSeq 2000/2500, MiSeq or NextSeq, producing 2 x 150 bp reads. Among the eight sequenced donors, only one was HCMV-seronegative, while the other seven were HCMV-seropositive. The study sequenced eight donors, all healthy volunteers chosen at random: three men and five women.

A commercial ELISA kit detecting HCMV-specific IgG in serum was used to determine HCMV serostatus. Ficoll density gradient centrifugation was used to isolate peripheral blood mononuclear cells from blood. The investigation overall reported the following: Whether the expanded NKG2C-expressing T cell clones were specific for HCMV antigens was left unclear. Those dominant clonotypes were again the most abundant among CD3+CD56-NKG2C+ cells in a few donors, at about 25-65%. In about six donors, the dominant CD3+CD56+NKG2C+ clonotypes were found to rank among the top 10 CD8+ clonotypes and to make up about 1.0-7.0% of CD8+ T cells.

Note on this clonotype: There is no known antigen for this receptor.

The sequencer listed for this sample is Illumina HiSeq 2000. TCR beta cDNA libraries were prepared using 5'RACE template switching, which introduced a universal primer site and unique molecular identifiers. cDNA synthesis was primed from the TCR beta constant segment and was followed by two successive PCR amplification steps. The source study handled its data this way. MIGEC handled demultiplexing of the reads and grouping by UMI, while MiTCR was used to assemble and quantify clonotypes. Only TCR cDNA sequences supported by at least two reads were kept to exclude erroneous sequences. The tcR package was used for downstream repertoire analysis, and clonotypes were matched across fractions by CDR3 nucleotide sequence plus V segment. VDJmatch was used to annotate antigen specificity against VDJdb, with one amino acid substitution in CDR3 permitted. Reprocessed by TCRdb, the reads give a single entry per CDR3 protein sequence, without DNA. The V and J calls were not made by the authors but by TCRdb's processing. For this sample, the table gives about 260,000 distinct CDR3 sequences. Approximately 0.42% of the sample goes to the ten largest clones.

Sample: blood T cells: a sorted CD56 or NKG2C T cell subset, CD4+ or CD8+ T cells, or bulk PBMC T cells (not recorded which). The TCR was taken from a man aged 18 to 30 in good health. Donor details come from another sample of the same person, matched by shared clones.

The CDR3 sequence is CASHTGEQPQHF. The rearrangement combines TRBV6-5 with TRBJ1-5. The CDR3 runs 12 residues from the cysteine to the phenylalanine. The DNA sequence is not available. CDR1 is given as MNHEY and CDR2 as SVGAGI, both from the germline V gene.